This T cell receptor beta chain came from a study of OX40 agonist ivuxolimab in advanced cancers. Study-wide context: Prior checkpoint blockade (anti-PD-1, anti-PD-L1 or anti-CTLA-4) was permitted; about 40% had it. Whole-study results and caveats: In the 0.1-3.0 mg/kg groups, partial responders showed among the lowest expansion. At 0.1 to 3.0 mg/kg and by week 6, CD4+ and CD8+ T cells in the blood had expanded clonally. More expanded clones were seen, on average, in CD8+ T cells than in CD4+.

A word on this clone: Antigen unknown.

Measured with immunoSEQ multiplex PCR; TCRdb has only the in-frame clones, and not every one. The sample has approximately 70,000 clones; more than 75% are singletons. CDR1 GTSNPN and CDR2 SVGIG come from the germline V gene (reference sequence). The V gene lost 3 bases and the J gene lost 4 bases, with 9 bases spanning the gap. The CDR3 contains 12 residues. This chain joins TRBV30 and TRBJ1-2, with unresolved D. The sample was CD4+ or CD8+ T cells sorted from blood, taken in a trial of the OX40 agonist ivuxolimab. The clonotype was recovered from an adult with an advanced solid tumor such as melanoma, head and neck, liver or kidney cancer. CDR3 nucleotide sequence: TGTGCCTGGAGGACCGGACGCTATGGCTACACCTTC. This translates into CAWRTGRYGYTF.